The present TCR beta chain was sequenced within a study of monozygotic twins with inflammatory bowel disease. Notes on the study in general: Clonotype overlap with others was lower in IBD patients than in healthy twins, a difference that was greatest with disease activity.

Turning to this clonotype: Its antigen is unidentified.

UMIs were attached via template switching, each with a 6-nucleotide sample barcode. TCRdb reanalyzed the 5' RACE reads and collapses them to one entry per CDR3 protein, without DNA. This sample's clone table lists about 380,000 distinct CDR3 sequences. CDR3 size: 16 residues. From germline, CDR1 is SGHNT and CDR2 YYREEE (reference sequence). The sample was blood. The TCR originated in a human donor with ulcerative colitis or Crohn's disease, or a healthy co-twin of an affected twin (not recorded which). The chain recombines TRBV5-4 with TRBJ2-1; the D call from TCRdb, TRBD1, cannot be confirmed without DNA. CDR3 in amino acids: CASSSGGAYAYNEQFF.